This T cell receptor (beta chain) was documented in a study of blood T cell repertoires in COVID-19. Whole-study context: Acute and convalescent COVID-19 specimens originated in the United States, Italy and Spain. PBMCs, B-cell-depleted T cells, or T cells were the source of the cDNA or gDNA that made up the material.

Germline lookup yields CDR1 SGHRS and CDR2 YFSETQ. The V and J ends lost 3 bases and 6 bases, in that order; junction bases with no gene match: 6. This CDR3 has 14 residues. As handled by the study authors: Reference gene primer amplification yielded estimated nucleated cell counts. Here immunoSEQ multiplex PCR was the method, and the copy in TCRdb shows in-frame clones only, minus some. Clonal size and the V and J genes are those of that table, whereas D and trimming came from the DNA. Seen here are 120,000 to 150,000 clones, 84% observed once, and the top ten hold about 9.3%. Material for sequencing was peripheral blood. The gene calls are TRBV5-1 and TRBJ1-1; 9 bases are a match to TRBD1. The TCR sequence derives from a woman aged 80 or over in a cohort sampled during active or convalescent COVID-19. The CDR3 loop is CASSSDRGIPEAFF. For the CDR3, the DNA is TGCGCCAGCAGCTCAGACAGGGGGATACCTGAAGCTTTCTTT.